What follows are 2 T cell receptor beta chains derived from one specimen sequenced in a study of blood T cells in healthy people across ages. A J-beta primer mix and a sample-barcoded 5' primer were used in a second PCR of roughly 6 to 12 cycles. MiXCR, applied by TCRdb to the 5' RACE reads, yields one record per CDR3 protein. The repertoire consists of roughly 680,000 distinct CDR3 sequences, with about half occurring once and the leading ten covering roughly 31%. The sequenced material came from blood. These TCRs come from a woman between 55 and 75 years old in good health.

The chain couples TRBV20-1 to TRBJ2-5; D is ambiguous. The closer fit of TRBJ2-7 to the DNA end suggests the J call may be wrong. Germline V gives CDR1 DFQATT, CDR2 SNEGSKA (reference sequence). This CDR3 contains 13 residues. This CDR3 is CSASGGFSYEQYF. The CDR3 nucleotides are TGCAGTGCTAGTGGCGGTTTCTCCTACGAGCAGTACTTC.

Turning to this clonotype: This sequence may be a read error, since a much larger clone differs from it by one base. This chain links TRBV11-2 with TRBJ2-5; 7 bases agree with TRBD2. The J call may be faulty, since TRBJ2-7 better matches the DNA end. The germline gives CDR1 SGHAT, CDR2 FQNNGV. The CDR3 extends over 15 amino acids. CDR3 amino acids: CAGDPGRSSGHEQYF. The DNA of the CDR3 is TGTGCCGGCGACCCCGGGAGGAGTTCGGGCCACGAGCAGTACTTC.